The 23 T cell receptor beta chains below all came from one sample that was sequenced in a study of cytomegalovirus exposure and HLA in healthy donors. PCR primers comprised 60 Vbeta and 13 Jbeta primers. Assay: immunoSEQ multiplex PCR; the TCRdb copy retains only in-frame clones and omits some. The table lists some 97,000 clones, 65% to 90% of them singletons. Sequencing was performed on PBMCs. All receptors come from a woman between 18 and 30 years old in good health and CMV-seronegative.

The genes are TRBV7-9 and TRBJ1-3; D is ambiguous. The CDR3 length is 15 residues. Germline V gives CDR1 SEHNR, CDR2 FQNEAQ (reference sequence). V lost 9 bases to trimming and J lost 0 bases, with 15 bases between them. This CDR3 reads CASSTNEPSGNTIYF. In nucleotides, the CDR3 is TGTGCCAGTAGTACCAACGAACCCTCTGGAAACACCATATATTTT.

The J gene is TRBJ1-2, the V gene TRBV11-2, with TRBD1 as a possible D gene (6 bases). Trimming stripped 4 bases from V and 2 bases from J, with 14 bases between. The germline V gene has CDR1 SGHAT and CDR2 FQNNGV. CDR3 length: 15 residues. The CDR3 loop reads CASSSSSQGNYGYTF. CDR3 in DNA: TGTGCCAGCAGCTCTTCATCTCAGGGGAACTATGGCTACACCTTC.

Notes on this clone: Within the sample, other DNA sequences also encode this same CDR3. This chain uses TRBV2 with TRBJ2-7, with 8 nucleotides matching TRBD1. The CDR3 sequence is 13 residues long. The V segment lost 5 bases and the J segment 3 bases; nucleotides outside the gene matches: 3. CDR1 is SNHLY and CDR2 is FYNNEI in the germline V gene. DNA of the CDR3: TGTGCCAGCAGTCGGGACAGGCTCTACGAGCAGTACTTC. Protein: CASSRDRLYEQYF.

The genes are TRBV7-9 and TRBJ1-2; D uncertain. The CDR3 contains 15 residues. Germline loops: CDR1 SEHNR, CDR2 FQNEAQ (reference sequence). Trimming took off 4 bases at V and 5 bases at J, with 17 bases between the two ends. The CDR3 DNA follows: TGTGCCAGCAGCTCGACTGCTGCTAAAGCTTATGGCTACACCTTC. Amino acid sequence: CASSSTAAKAYGYTF.

This clone was counted only a few times. The CDR3 region has the DNA TGCGCCAGCAGCCAAACCGTAGTAACGGGACAGACAAACCAAGAGACCCAGTACTTC. Translating gives CASSQTVVTGQTNQETQYF. The V gene is TRBV4-1, the J gene TRBJ2-5; 7 nucleotides match TRBD1. J gave up 0 bases and V 2 bases, and 15 bases lay outside the gene matches. This CDR3 comprises 19 residues. Germline V gene lookup returns CDR1 MGHRA and CDR2 YSYEKL.

This rearrangement joins TRBV30 to TRBJ2-3; TRBD2 matches 9 bases. The V segment lost 5 bases and the J segment 5 bases; nucleotides outside the gene matches: 5. This CDR3 is 13 amino acids long. CDR1 is GTSNPN, CDR2 SVGIG, per germline (reference sequence). In DNA form, the CDR3 reads TGTGCCTGGGGACTAGCGTGGATAGATACGCAGTATTTT. Protein sequence: CAWGLAWIDTQYF.

The chain uses TRBV28 and TRBJ1-2; 10 bases match TRBD1. Trimming cost V 7 bases and J 2 bases; bases outside gene matches: 7. Germline-derived CDR1 and CDR2 are MDHEN and SYDVKM. The CDR3 is made up of 15 amino acids. The DNA for the CDR3 is TGTGCCAGCATCTTCCGGGACAGGGGAAACTATGGCTACACCTTC. It specifies CASIFRDRGNYGYTF.

The chain combines TRBV4-3 with TRBJ2-1; D may be TRBD1 (7 bases). V was clipped by 3 bases and J by 4 bases, with 16 bases between them. CDR1 LGHNA and CDR2 YSLEER come from the germline V gene. This CDR3 is built from 16 residues. This chain's CDR3 is CASSHLGGAGYNEQFF. The CDR3 DNA is TGCGCCAGCAGCCATCTAGGGGGCGCGGGGTACAATGAGCAGTTCTTC.

CDR3: CASSSPGDSSTDTQYF. CDR3 nucleotide sequence: TGTGCCAGCAGCAGCCCGGGAGATTCTAGCACAGATACGCAGTATTTT. V and J are TRBV7-9 and TRBJ2-3, with D possibly TRBD2 on 6 matching bases. Trimming left V 5 bases short and J 0 bases short, with 15 bases between. Germline V CDR1 and CDR2: SEHNR, FQNEAQ (reference sequence). This CDR3 comprises 16 residues.

The chain couples TRBV25-1 to TRBJ2-1; D may be TRBD1 (5 bases). The length of the CDR3 is 14 residues. CDR1 MGHDK and CDR2 SYGVNS come from the germline V gene. The V end lost 6 bases, the J end lost 1 base, and 10 bases lay between the germline ends. The CDR3 sequence is CASSQGGSYNEQFF. As DNA, the CDR3 is TGTGCCAGCAGCCAGGGTGGGTCCTACAATGAGCAGTTCTTC. Drawing the rest from reference TRBV25-1 and TRBJ2-1, the complete variable domain is EADIYQTPRYLVIGTGKKITLECSQTMGHDKMYWYQQDPGMELHLIHYSYGVNSTEKGDLSSESTVSRIRTEHFPLTLESARPSHTSQYLCASSQGGSYNEQFFGPGTRLTVL.

The chain recombines TRBV5-1 with TRBJ2-7; 14 nucleotides match TRBD2. Trimming took 2 bases from V and 2 from J; bases not matched to a gene: 9. The V gene's germline CDR1 is SGHRS and CDR2 YFSETQ. This CDR3 spans 18 amino acids. The CDR3 bases are TGCGCCAGCAGCTTCCTCCCCCGGACTAGCGGGGGGACCTACGAGCAGTACTTC. Translation: CASSFLPRTSGGTYEQYF.

This clone is a singleton in its sample. The chain joins TRBV28 to TRBJ2-3; D gene uncertain. Trimming took off 2 bases at V and 4 bases at J, with 10 bases between the two ends. This CDR3 has 14 residues. Germline CDR1 MDHEN, CDR2 SYDVKM. This CDR3 reads CASSLIRPADTQYF. The CDR3 DNA reads TGTGCCAGCAGTTTAATCCGCCCGGCAGATACGCAGTATTTT.

The genes are TRBV4-3 and TRBJ2-5; TRBD2 matches 13 bases. Trimming removed 0 bases from V and 5 bases from J; junction bases left unmatched: 3. The CDR3 length is 16 residues. Germline V gene lookup returns CDR1 LGHNA and CDR2 YSLEER. The CDR3 protein is CASSQDGTSGAETQYF. In DNA form, the CDR3 reads TGCGCCAGCAGCCAAGACGGGACTAGCGGGGCGGAGACCCAGTACTTC.

This clone was picked up one time. The J gene is TRBJ2-7, the V gene TRBV6-5; the match to TRBD2 covers 9 bases. There are 13 residues in the CDR3. V lost 5 bases to trimming and J lost 2 bases; unmatched junction nucleotides: 1. The germline V gene has CDR1 MNHEY and CDR2 SVGAGI. The CDR3 nucleotides are TGTGCCAGCAGTGGACTAGCGACCTACGAGCAGTACTTC. Amino acids: CASSGLATYEQYF.

The V and J genes are TRBV6-4 and TRBJ1-6; D gene ambiguous. The CDR3 sequence is 13 residues long. Trimming shortened V by 0 bases and J by 9 bases, and 6 bases separated the two germline ends. The germline V gene encodes CDR1 MRHNA and CDR2 SNTAGT. CDR3 sequence (DNA): TGTGCCAGCAGTGACTCGGACTTTTCACCCCTCCACTTT. It is translated as CASSDSDFSPLHF.

This chain links TRBV19 with TRBJ2-3; TRBD1 is a possible D gene (6 bases). The germline V and J ends were trimmed by 7 bases and 4 bases, with 18 bases remaining between them. Germline V gene sequence: CDR1 LNHDA, CDR2 SQIVND (reference sequence). The length of the CDR3 is 15 residues. For the CDR3, the DNA is TGTGCCAGTACTAAGCTAGGACCAGGGGCAGATACGCAGTATTTT. It codes for CASTKLGPGADTQYF.

The genes are TRBV7-9 and TRBJ1-5; TRBD1 might be the D (5 bases). The CDR3 sequence is 16 residues long. The V end was cut by 1 base, the J end by 1 base, with 11 bases between. Germline V gene sequence: CDR1 SEHNR, CDR2 FQNEAQ (reference sequence). CDR3: CASSLGAGRSNQPQHF. The DNA for the CDR3 is TGTGCCAGCAGCTTAGGGGCAGGGCGAAGCAATCAGCCCCAGCATTTT.

The gene calls are TRBV6-1 and TRBJ1-6, with D hard to call. V was clipped by 4 bases and J by 3 bases, with 7 bases between them. The CDR3 runs 14 residues. CDR1 is MNHNS, CDR2 SASEGT, per germline. The CDR3 sequence is CASSADYYNSPLHF. For the CDR3, the DNA is TGTGCCAGCAGTGCAGACTACTATAATTCACCCCTCCACTTT.

This clone was seen only once. The chain couples TRBV27 to TRBJ2-7; D call uncertain. V dropped 5 bases and J dropped 3 bases, with 14 bases sitting between them. In germline, CDR1 is MNHEY, CDR2 SMNVEV (reference sequence). The length of the CDR3 is 14 residues. The CDR3 loop is CASSLRVPSYEQYF. CDR3 bases: TGTGCCAGCAGTCTCCGGGTCCCAAGCTACGAGCAGTACTTC.

The V and J genes are TRBV7-3 and TRBJ2-6; 7 bases match TRBD1. CDR3 size: 17 residues. The junction had 7 bases not matched to a gene; V was cut back by 5 bases and J by 0 bases. Germline-derived CDR1 and CDR2 are SGHTA and FQGTGA. This CDR3 reads CASSIDRAASGANVLTF. The CDR3 nucleotides read TGTGCCAGCAGCATAGACAGGGCGGCCTCTGGGGCCAACGTCCTGACTTTC.

This chain connects TRBV29-1 to TRBJ1-2; 8 bases are shared with TRBD1. Germline values: CDR1 SQVTM, CDR2 ANQGSEA. After removal of 7 bases from V and 2 bases from J, the junction contained 3 bases not matched to a gene. CDR3 length equals 12 residues. In DNA form, the CDR3 reads TGCAGCGCCGGACAGGGCAACTATGGCTACACCTTC. As protein: CSAGQGNYGYTF.

This chain links TRBV25-1 with TRBJ2-1, with 9 bases matching TRBD2. The CDR3 runs 15 residues. J was trimmed by 6 bases and V by 6 bases; bases with no gene match: 9. The germline gives CDR1 MGHDK, CDR2 SYGVNS. The CDR3 is CASSLLEREVNEQFF. In DNA, the CDR3 is TGTGCCAGCAGCCTGCTAGAGCGGGAGGTCAATGAGCAGTTCTTC.

For this clone: At one boundary the junction diverges from the germline segment, which might be a read error. This specimen includes other DNA sequences encoding the same CDR3. The gene calls are TRBV7-2 and TRBJ1-2; 8 nucleotides align to TRBD1. The germline V gene has CDR1 SGHTA and CDR2 FQGNSA. There are 15 residues in the CDR3. The CDR3: CASSVAGGLNYGYTF. The CDR3 region has the DNA TGCGCCAGCAGCGTAGCAGGGGGCCTTAACTATGGCTACACCTTC.